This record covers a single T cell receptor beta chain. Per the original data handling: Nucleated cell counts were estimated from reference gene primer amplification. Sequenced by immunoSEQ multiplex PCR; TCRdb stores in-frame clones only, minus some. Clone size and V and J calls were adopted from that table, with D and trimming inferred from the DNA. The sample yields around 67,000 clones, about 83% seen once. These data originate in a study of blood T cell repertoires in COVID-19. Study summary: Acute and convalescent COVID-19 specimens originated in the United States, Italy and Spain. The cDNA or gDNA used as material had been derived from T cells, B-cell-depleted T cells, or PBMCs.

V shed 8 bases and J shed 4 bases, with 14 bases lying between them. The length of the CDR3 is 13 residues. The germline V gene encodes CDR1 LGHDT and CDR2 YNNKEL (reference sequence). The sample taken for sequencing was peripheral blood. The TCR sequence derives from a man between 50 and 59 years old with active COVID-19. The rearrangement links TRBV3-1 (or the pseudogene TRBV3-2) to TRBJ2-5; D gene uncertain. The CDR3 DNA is TGTGCCAGCGGGTCAGAGCGACGAGAGACCCAGTACTTC. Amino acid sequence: CASGSERRETQYF.